These 24 T cell receptor beta chains were sequenced from one sample in a study of beta chain features in type 1 diabetes. Expressed TCRB transcripts were sequenced because the entire RNA isolate underwent reverse transcription. Sequencing used immunoSEQ multiplex PCR; TCRdb keeps in-frame clones, though not all of them. The sample holds 250,000 or so clones; roughly 70% are singletons and the top ten take around 0.05%. The sample consisted of naive CD4+ T cells from blood. These receptors came from a man aged 25 to 40 in good health.

As regards this clone: Other DNA sequences in the same sample also yield this CDR3. The rearrangement uses TRBV7-2 and TRBJ2-4; 8 bases are a match to TRBD1. There are 16 residues in the CDR3. The V gene end was trimmed by 5 bases and the J gene end by 0 bases; junction bases not matched to a gene: 6. CDR1 and CDR2 from the germline V gene are SGHTA and FQGNSA. CDR3 loop: CASSPRTGLAKNIQYF. In nucleotides, the CDR3 is TGTGCCAGCAGCCCTAGGACAGGGCTAGCCAAAAACATTCAGTACTTC.

The chain links TRBV28 to TRBJ2-5; no clear D. The CDR3 has 14 amino acids. V lost 4 bases, J lost 5 bases, and 14 bases lay in between. The germline V gene has CDR1 MDHEN and CDR2 SYDVKM. CDR3 region: CASSSYGRRETQYF. The CDR3 DNA reads as TGTGCCAGCAGTTCTTACGGTCGACGGGAGACCCAGTACTTC.

The chain is built from TRBV6-6 and TRBJ2-7; no reliable D call. The germline V gene has CDR1 MNHNY and CDR2 SVGAGI (reference sequence). Trimming cost V 0 bases and J 2 bases, with 5 bases left between them. The CDR3 is 13 residues long. The CDR3 spells CASSYSRPYEQYF. CDR3 DNA sequence: TGTGCCAGCAGTTACTCGAGACCCTACGAGCAGTACTTC.

The J gene is TRBJ2-3, the V gene TRBV6-6; tentatively, D is TRBD2 (5 bases). From germline, CDR1 is MNHNY and CDR2 SVGAGI (reference sequence). Trimming removed 7 bases at V and 4 bases at J, with 12 bases between. CDR3 size: 13 residues. As DNA, the CDR3 is TGTGCCAGCACCGCGGCCGGGGCAGATACGCAGTATTTT. It yields the protein CASTAAGADTQYF.

The V call is TRBV20-1, the J call TRBJ2-3, with a possible D match to TRBD1 (6 bases). Deletions cut 8 bases from V and 3 bases from J, with 9 bases between. The CDR3 is made up of 11 amino acids. Germline CDR1 and CDR2: DFQATT and SNEGSKA (reference sequence). CDR3 in DNA: TGCAGTAACAGGGTGACAGATACGCAGTATTTT. It translates to CSNRVTDTQYF.

The rearrangement links TRBV9 to TRBJ2-5; 8 nucleotides align to TRBD2. The junction had 3 bases not matched to a gene; V was cut back by 0 bases and J by 5 bases. The CDR3 runs to 14 residues. From germline, CDR1 is SGDLS and CDR2 YYNGEE. The DNA of the CDR3 is TGTGCCAGCAGCGTAGCGGGAGGGATGGAGACCCAGTACTTC. This codes for CASSVAGGMETQYF.

V usage is TRBV7-9 and J usage is TRBJ2-5; D may be TRBD1 (6 bases). Germline-derived CDR1 and CDR2 are SEHNR and FQNEAQ (reference sequence). This CDR3 comprises 16 residues. The V end lost 5 bases, the J end lost 5 bases, and 21 bases lay between the germline ends. The CDR3 nucleotides are TGTGCCAGCAGCCCCCGCGGCGCAGGGGTAAGGGAGACCCAGTACTTC. Amino acid sequence: CASSPRGAGVRETQYF.

This sequence joins TRBV5-1 and TRBJ2-3; either TRBD1 or TRBD2 may supply D (5 bases each). Germline assignment: CDR1 SGHRS and CDR2 YFSETQ. V lost 4 bases and J 5 bases, leaving 17 bases between the germline ends. CDR3 size: 15 residues. CDR3 DNA: TGCGCCAGCAGCGTCCCTCAGGGAGCACAAGATACGCAGTATTTT. Amino acids: CASSVPQGAQDTQYF.

The V call is TRBV7-2, the J call TRBJ2-5; D is possibly TRBD2 (5 bases). This CDR3 has 13 amino acids. The V gene lost 3 bases and the J gene lost 5 bases, with 10 bases spanning the gap. Germline-derived CDR1 and CDR2 are SGHTA and FQGNSA. DNA for the CDR3: TGTGCCAGCAGCTTGGGAGTATCGGAGACCCAGTACTTC. Translating it yields CASSLGVSETQYF.

The V call is TRBV9, the J call TRBJ2-7; no firm D call. CDR1 is SGDLS, CDR2 YYNGEE, per germline. The CDR3 has 15 residues. V shed 0 bases and J shed 0 bases, with 10 bases lying between them. CDR3 coding DNA: TGTGCCAGCAGCGTAGGAGGCACATACTCCTACGAGCAGTACTTC. As protein: CASSVGGTYSYEQYF.

The chain uses TRBV7-8 and TRBJ1-2; D perhaps matches TRBD1 (5 bases). The germline gives CDR1 SGHVS, CDR2 FQNEAQ. This CDR3 is 14 amino acids long. Between the trimmed V and J ends, which lost 3 bases and 10 bases, there was a span of 18 bases. The CDR3 DNA is TGTGCCAGCAGCTTGGGCAGGGTCAGTTGGGACTACACCTTC. Translated, it gives CASSLGRVSWDYTF.

The rearrangement uses TRBV15 and TRBJ2-3; TRBD1 might be the D (6 bases). The CDR3 length is 16 residues. Trimming took 0 bases from V and 6 from J, leaving 16 bases between them. The V gene's germline CDR1 is LNHNV and CDR2 YYDKDF (reference sequence). The CDR3 nucleotides read TGTGCCACCAGCAGAGATTGGGCAGGGGAGTACGATACGCAGTATTTT. It specifies CATSRDWAGEYDTQYF.

This clone was counted only a few times. The rearrangement joins TRBV20-1 to TRBJ1-1; a possible D gene is TRBD1 (5 bases). This CDR3 has 10 amino acids. The V and J ends lost 7 bases and 5 bases respectively, with 8 bases between them. Germline V gene lookup returns CDR1 DFQATT and CDR2 SNEGSKA (reference sequence). CDR3 residues: CSVRGTEAFF. As DNA, the CDR3 is TGCAGTGTAAGGGGAACTGAAGCTTTCTTT.

The gene calls are TRBV30 and TRBJ2-3; 7 bases are a match to TRBD2. The CDR3 contains 15 residues. V shed 1 base, J shed 1 base, and the junction held 5 bases outside the gene matches. Germline values: CDR1 GTSNPN, CDR2 SVGIG (reference sequence). CDR3: CAWSGYAGGTDTQYF. CDR3 DNA sequence: TGTGCCTGGAGTGGGTACGCGGGGGGCACAGATACGCAGTATTTT.

The table lists this clone with a count of one. The chain has TRBV29-1 and TRBJ2-1, with D maybe TRBD2 (5 bases). The V end lost 7 bases, the J end lost 8 bases, and 12 bases lay between the germline ends. The CDR3 totals 11 residues. Germline V gene data show CDR1 as SQVTM and CDR2 as ANQGSEA. CDR3 protein: CSDGAAHEQFF. In DNA form, the CDR3 reads TGCAGCGATGGAGCGGCACATGAGCAGTTCTTC.

This chain uses TRBV30 with TRBJ1-2; perhaps TRBD1 as D (5 bases). CDR3 length equals 14 residues. Trimming cost V 5 bases and J 4 bases, with 17 bases left between them. Germline V CDR1 and CDR2: GTSNPN, SVGIG (reference sequence). The CDR3, as DNA: TGTGCCTGGCAAGTCGGGACCTTGGGCTATGGCTACACCTTC. This encodes CAWQVGTLGYGYTF.

The CDR3 DNA is TGTGCCAGCAGTTTCTGGCAGGGTGAGGAGACCCAGTACTTC. Residues: CASSFWQGEETQYF. This rearrangement joins TRBV28 to TRBJ2-5; maybe TRBD1 (5 bases). The CDR3 has 14 residues. Germline V lookup: CDR1 MDHEN, CDR2 SYDVKM. The ends were cut back, 3 bases at V and 5 bases at J, with 13 bases in the middle.

CDR3 protein: CAWGLELRTYNEQFF. CDR3 coding DNA: TGTGCCTGGGGCCTCGAATTGAGAACATACAATGAGCAGTTCTTC. V gene TRBV30 combines with J gene TRBJ2-1; D is unclear. CDR3 length: 15 residues. CDR1 GTSNPN and CDR2 SVGIG come from the germline V gene (reference sequence). V was pared by 5 bases and J by 4 bases, with 18 bases between.

This chain links TRBV18 with TRBJ2-5; 12 positions match TRBD2. Trimming took 6 bases from V and 0 from J; bases not matched to a gene: 11. Germline loops: CDR1 KGHSH, CDR2 LQKENI. The CDR3 totals 18 residues. The CDR3 loop is CASSRTSGTSQYQETQYF. The DNA for the CDR3 is TGTGCCAGCTCTCGGACTAGCGGGACATCCCAGTACCAAGAGACCCAGTACTTC.

This chain joins TRBV7-9 and TRBJ2-2; 8 bases fit TRBD1. V lost 5 bases to trimming and J lost 0 bases; unmatched junction nucleotides: 2. The CDR3 has 15 amino acids. The germline gives CDR1 SEHNR, CDR2 FQNEAQ (reference sequence). CDR3 DNA: TGTGCCAGCAGCGTGACAGGGGCGAACACCGGGGAGCTGTTTTTT. This translates into CASSVTGANTGELFF.

The gene calls are TRBV2 and TRBJ1-2; TRBD1 matches at 7 bases. Germline-derived CDR1 and CDR2 are SNHLY and FYNNEI. CDR3 length: 15 amino acids. Germline trimming cut 5 bases from V and 4 bases from J; bases unmatched to any gene: 10. CDR3 DNA sequence: TGTGCCAGCAGTACTACAGGACAGGACCTCTATGGCTACACCTTC. It encodes CASSTTGQDLYGYTF. The full variable domain, rest sourced from reference TRBV2 and TRBJ1-2, is EPEVTQTPSHQVTQMGQEVILRCVPISNHLYFYWYRQILGQKVEFLVSFYNNEISEKSEIFDDQFSVERPDGSNFTLKIRSTKLEDSAMYFCASSTTGQDLYGYTFGSGTRLTVV.

V gene TRBV14 combines with J gene TRBJ2-3; D unclear. Germline assignment: CDR1 SGHDN and CDR2 FVKESK. Trimming removed 4 bases at V and 5 bases at J, with 4 bases between. CDR3 length: 11 residues. The CDR3 bases are TGTGCCAGCAGCCCTCTAGATACGCAGTATTTT. This sequence encodes CASSPLDTQYF. The full variable domain, with the rest looked up from reference TRBV14 and TRBJ2-3, is EAGVTQFPSHSVIEKGQTVTLRCDPISGHDNLYWYRRVMGKEIKFLLHFVKESKQDESGMPNNRFLAERTGGTYSTLKVQPAELEDSGVYFCASSPLDTQYFGPGTRLTVL.

The rearrangement joins TRBV5-1 to TRBJ2-5; 12 bases line up with TRBD2. Looked up from germline, CDR1 is SGHRS and CDR2 is YFSETQ. J gave up 5 bases and V 7 bases, and 6 bases lay outside the gene matches. CDR3 length: 14 residues. CDR3 loop: CASRTSGVKETQYF. CDR3 DNA: TGCGCCAGCCGGACTAGCGGGGTCAAGGAGACCCAGTACTTC.

The chain couples TRBV5-1 to TRBJ1-1, with 8 nucleotides matching TRBD1. Germline CDR1 SGHRS, CDR2 YFSETQ. V was pared by 4 bases and J by 0 bases, with 8 bases of the junction left unmatched. The CDR3 is made up of 16 amino acids. The CDR3 loop reads CASSRTGSAVNTEAFF. As DNA, the CDR3 is TGCGCCAGCAGCAGGACAGGGAGCGCGGTGAACACTGAAGCTTTCTTT.